Listed below are T cell receptor beta chains from one sample, sequenced in a study of T cells in Graves' hyperthyroidism and ophthalmopathy. Using its own MiXCR run on the multiplex PCR reads, TCRdb lists one record per CDR3 protein. The table has about 600,000 distinct CDR3 sequences, approximately 15% seen once. The sample comprised blood. The receptors stem from a woman aged 40 to 50 with Graves' ophthalmopathy. CDR3s include the opening cysteine and the closing phenylalanine or tryptophan. A D gene is named only where the DNA matches it firmly. Size is stated for part of the rows, as once, few or many counts, or as a class when the clone is expanded.

abundance: NA; len: 12; v_gene: TRBV5-4; j_gene: TRBJ2-1; d_gene: TRBD2; CDR3nt: TGTGCCAGCAGCTTCGGGAGGCGAGAGCAGTTCTTC; CDR3aa: CASSFGRREQFF
abundance: many; len: 16; v_gene: TRBV19; j_gene: TRBJ1-1; d_gene: TRBD1; CDR3nt: TGTGCCAGTAGTCCAGGACAGGGGCGTTACGGCACTGAAGCTTTCTTT; CDR3aa: CASSPGQGRYGTEAFF
abundance: many; len: 16; v_gene: TRBV3-1; j_gene: TRBJ2-1; d_gene: TRBD2; CDR3nt: TGTGCCAGCACCAGCGGGAGGGACTTCGTGTACAATGAGCAGTTCTTC; CDR3aa: CASTSGRDFVYNEQFF
abundance: once; len: 13; v_gene: TRBV10-2; j_gene: TRBJ2-7; d_gene: NA; CDR3nt: TGCGCCAGCAGTGAGTCGACTGGGGTGGTGCAGTACTTC; CDR3aa: CASSESTGVVQYF
abundance: many; len: 16; v_gene: TRBV11-2; j_gene: TRBJ2-1; d_gene: TRBD2; CDR3nt: TGTGCCAGCAGCTCAACTACTAGCGGGAGGTTTAATGAGCAGTTCTTC; CDR3aa: CASSSTTSGRFNEQFF
abundance: NA; len: 15; v_gene: TRBV7-2; j_gene: TRBJ2-1; d_gene: TRBD2; CDR3nt: TGTGCCAGCAGCTTGAATAGCGGGTCAGACAGTGAGCAGTTCTTC; CDR3aa: CASSLNSGSDSEQFF
abundance: NA; len: 16; v_gene: TRBV11-2; j_gene: TRBJ2-2; d_gene: TRBD2; CDR3nt: TGTGCCAGCAGCCCCCCCGGGGGGGAGAACACCGGGGAGCTGTTTTTT; CDR3aa: CASSPPGGENTGELFF
abundance: NA; len: 16; v_gene: TRBV6-1; j_gene: TRBJ2-3; d_gene: NA; CDR3nt: TGTGCCAGCAGCCTATCCCGGGGTATTTATACAGATACGCAGTATTTT; CDR3aa: CASSLSRGIYTDTQYF
abundance: few; len: 16; v_gene: TRBV6-5; j_gene: TRBJ2-5; d_gene: NA; CDR3nt: TGTGCCACCCAGTTAGGTGGGGGAGAGGGGGAAGAGACCCAGTACTTC; CDR3aa: CATQLGGGEGEETQYF
abundance: many; len: 14; v_gene: TRBV30; j_gene: TRBJ1-5; d_gene: TRBD1; CDR3nt: TGTGCCTGGAGTCCGGGACAGGGGAATCAGCCCCAGCATTTT; CDR3aa: CAWSPGQGNQPQHF
abundance: many; len: 15; v_gene: TRBV7-9; j_gene: TRBJ2-2; d_gene: NA; CDR3nt: TGTGCCAGCAGCTTCGAGATCCACAACACCGGGGAGCTGTTTTTT; CDR3aa: CASSFEIHNTGELFF
abundance: NA; len: 15; v_gene: TRBV5-6; j_gene: TRBJ2-3; d_gene: NA; CDR3nt: TGTGCCAGCAGCTTGATTGAGCTCAGCACAGATACGCAGTATTTT; CDR3aa: CASSLIELSTDTQYF
abundance: many; len: 14; v_gene: TRBV7-8; j_gene: TRBJ1-1; d_gene: NA; CDR3nt: TGTGCCAGCAGCTTAGTTCCAGGGCTCACTGAAGCTTTCTTT; CDR3aa: CASSLVPGLTEAFF
abundance: NA; len: 13; v_gene: TRBV7-2; j_gene: TRBJ2-5; d_gene: NA; CDR3nt: TGTGCCAGCAGCTTAATCGAACCAGAGACCCAGTACTTC; CDR3aa: CASSLIEPETQYF
abundance: few; len: 14; v_gene: TRBV6-1; j_gene: TRBJ2-2; d_gene: NA; CDR3nt: TGTGCCAGCAGTGACACAGGGAGAACCGGGGAGCTGTTTTTT; CDR3aa: CASSDTGRTGELFF
abundance: many; len: 14; v_gene: TRBV28; j_gene: TRBJ2-7; d_gene: NA; CDR3nt: TGTGCCAGCGGAGAGACTGGAAAGCATTACGAGCAGTACTTC; CDR3aa: CASGETGKHYEQYF
abundance: many; len: 16; v_gene: TRBV28; j_gene: TRBJ2-3; d_gene: NA; CDR3nt: TGTGCCAGCAGTTTAATGGGTGCCTCTAGCACAGATACGCAGTATTTT; CDR3aa: CASSLMGASSTDTQYF
abundance: few; len: 12; v_gene: TRBV18; j_gene: TRBJ2-1; d_gene: NA; CDR3nt: TGTGCCAGCTCACCCGCATGGAATGAGCAGTTCTTC; CDR3aa: CASSPAWNEQFF
abundance: many; len: 18; v_gene: TRBV5-1; j_gene: TRBJ2-7; d_gene: NA; CDR3nt: TGCGCCAGCAGCTTGGCCTACGGCTTTAAGGACACGGTCTACGAGCAGTACTTC; CDR3aa: CASSLAYGFKDTVYEQYF
abundance: NA; len: 15; v_gene: TRBV20-1; j_gene: TRBJ1-1; d_gene: NA; CDR3nt: TGCAGTGCTAAAGGGAGCCGAGGGGGGAATCCTGAAGCTTTCTTT; CDR3aa: CSAKGSRGGNPEAFF
abundance: few; len: 14; v_gene: TRBV5-8; j_gene: TRBJ1-1; d_gene: NA; CDR3nt: TGTGCCAGCAGCCTCACAGCCTTGAACACTGAAGCTTTCTTT; CDR3aa: CASSLTALNTEAFF
abundance: NA; len: 14; v_gene: TRBV7-3; j_gene: TRBJ2-3; d_gene: NA; CDR3nt: TGTGCCAGCAGCTTACTGGGGGTTTCAGATACGCAGTATTTT; CDR3aa: CASSLLGVSDTQYF
abundance: many; len: 13; v_gene: TRBV7-8; j_gene: TRBJ1-5; d_gene: NA; CDR3nt: TGTGCCAGCAGCTTGACAGCCAATCAGCCCCAGCATTTT; CDR3aa: CASSLTANQPQHF
abundance: NA; len: 16; v_gene: TRBV24-1; j_gene: TRBJ2-7; d_gene: TRBD2; CDR3nt: TGTGCCACCAGTGATCCGACTAGCGGGAGACAAGGTGAGCAGTACTTC; CDR3aa: CATSDPTSGRQGEQYF
abundance: once; len: 15; v_gene: TRBV25-1; j_gene: TRBJ1-1; d_gene: NA; CDR3nt: TGTGCCAGCAGTGAGGGGGGCGCGGGGAACACTGAAGCTTTCTTT; CDR3aa: CASSEGGAGNTEAFF
abundance: many; len: 15; v_gene: TRBV5-1; j_gene: TRBJ1-1; d_gene: TRBD1; CDR3nt: TGCGCCAGCAGGGACCAGGCAGGGGGCGTCACTGAAGCTTTCTTT; CDR3aa: CASRDQAGGVTEAFF
abundance: few; len: 16; v_gene: TRBV4-1; j_gene: TRBJ2-5; d_gene: NA; CDR3nt: TGCGCCAGCAGCCAAATACAGGGAAGGGGCCAAGAGACCCAGTACTTC; CDR3aa: CASSQIQGRGQETQYF
abundance: many; len: 13; v_gene: TRBV20-1; j_gene: TRBJ2-7; d_gene: TRBD1; CDR3nt: TGCAGTGCACCCGGGACAGGCGATTACGAGCAGTACTTC; CDR3aa: CSAPGTGDYEQYF
abundance: few; len: 14; v_gene: TRBV7-6; j_gene: TRBJ2-2; d_gene: NA; CDR3nt: TGTGCCAGCAGCTCTAACACGGGAACCGGGGAGCTGTTTTTT; CDR3aa: CASSSNTGTGELFF
abundance: many; len: 15; v_gene: TRBV11-1; j_gene: TRBJ2-1; d_gene: TRBD2; CDR3nt: TGTGCCAGCAGCTTAGGTGGGGGGGGACGTAGTGAGCAGTTCTTC; CDR3aa: CASSLGGGGRSEQFF
abundance: NA; len: 15; v_gene: TRBV4-1; j_gene: TRBJ2-5; d_gene: NA; CDR3nt: TGCGCCAGCAGCCAAACGTATCTGTACCAAGAGACCCAGTACTTC; CDR3aa: CASSQTYLYQETQYF
abundance: many; len: 14; v_gene: TRBV2; j_gene: TRBJ1-2; d_gene: NA; CDR3nt: TGTGCCAGCAGCGGACTTGACAGACTCTATGGCTACACCTTC; CDR3aa: CASSGLDRLYGYTF
abundance: many; len: 15; v_gene: TRBV5-1; j_gene: TRBJ2-3; d_gene: TRBD1; CDR3nt: TGCGCCAGCAGCGGGACAGTTTCAGGCACAGATACGCAGTATTTT; CDR3aa: CASSGTVSGTDTQYF
abundance: NA; len: 15; v_gene: TRBV6-1; j_gene: TRBJ2-1; d_gene: TRBD2; CDR3nt: TGTGCCAGCAGTCAAGCGGGGGGGACTCGGAATGAGCAGTTCTTC; CDR3aa: CASSQAGGTRNEQFF
abundance: many; len: 15; v_gene: TRBV18; j_gene: TRBJ1-5; d_gene: NA; CDR3nt: TGTGCCAGCTCATATCAGGTGGCGAGCAATCAGCCCCAGCATTTT; CDR3aa: CASSYQVASNQPQHF
abundance: many; len: 13; v_gene: TRBV11-2; j_gene: TRBJ2-1; d_gene: NA; CDR3nt: TGTGCCAGCAGCTTAGGATTAGAGGGTGTGCAGTTCTTC; CDR3aa: CASSLGLEGVQFF
abundance: many; len: 13; v_gene: TRBV12-3/TRBV12-4; j_gene: TRBJ2-5; d_gene: NA; CDR3nt: TGTGCCAGCAGTTCATCGAATGGGGAGACCCAGTACTTC; CDR3aa: CASSSSNGETQYF